This TCR beta chain was recorded in a study of radiation and T cells in renal cell carcinoma. CDR3 length equals 16 residues. The V and J ends lost 5 bases and 5 bases respectively, with 21 bases between them. The germline CDR1 and CDR2 sequences are GTSNPN and SVGIG (reference sequence). Time point: blood 2 weeks post-SBRT. Treatment: 15 Gy SBRT to primary tumor, nephrectomy 4 weeks later. Only in-frame clones appear in the TCRdb table, and some are missing; sequencing was by immunoSEQ multiplex PCR. The table includes 150,000 or so clones, 87% detected once. Source: blood, taken from a patient whose treatment included radiotherapy and nephrectomy. The sequence was obtained from a woman in her forties or fifties with renal cell carcinoma. The chain employs TRBV30 and TRBJ1-4; the D gene is possibly TRBD1 (5 bases). The CDR3 spells CAWSPGTLGLNEKLFF. The CDR3 DNA reads as TGTGCCTGGTCCCCCGGGACCCTTGGACTAAATGAAAAACTGTTTTTT.